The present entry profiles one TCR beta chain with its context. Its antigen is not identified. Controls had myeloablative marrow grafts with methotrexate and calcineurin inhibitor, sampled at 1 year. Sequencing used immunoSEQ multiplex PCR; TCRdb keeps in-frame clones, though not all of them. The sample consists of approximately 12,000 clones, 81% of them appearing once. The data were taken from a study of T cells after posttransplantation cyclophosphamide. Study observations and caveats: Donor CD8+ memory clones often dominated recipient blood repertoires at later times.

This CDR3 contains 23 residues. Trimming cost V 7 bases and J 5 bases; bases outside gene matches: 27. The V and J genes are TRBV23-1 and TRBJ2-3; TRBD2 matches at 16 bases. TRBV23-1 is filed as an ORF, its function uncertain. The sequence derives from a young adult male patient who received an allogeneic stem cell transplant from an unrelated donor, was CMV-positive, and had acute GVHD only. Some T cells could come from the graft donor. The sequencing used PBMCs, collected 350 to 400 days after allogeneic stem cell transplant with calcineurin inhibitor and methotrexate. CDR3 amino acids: CASKGGSGHPGLAGGPGGDTQYF. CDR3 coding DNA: TGCGCCAGCAAGGGAGGTTCGGGACACCCGGGACTAGCGGGAGGGCCAGGTGGAGATACGCAGTATTTT.